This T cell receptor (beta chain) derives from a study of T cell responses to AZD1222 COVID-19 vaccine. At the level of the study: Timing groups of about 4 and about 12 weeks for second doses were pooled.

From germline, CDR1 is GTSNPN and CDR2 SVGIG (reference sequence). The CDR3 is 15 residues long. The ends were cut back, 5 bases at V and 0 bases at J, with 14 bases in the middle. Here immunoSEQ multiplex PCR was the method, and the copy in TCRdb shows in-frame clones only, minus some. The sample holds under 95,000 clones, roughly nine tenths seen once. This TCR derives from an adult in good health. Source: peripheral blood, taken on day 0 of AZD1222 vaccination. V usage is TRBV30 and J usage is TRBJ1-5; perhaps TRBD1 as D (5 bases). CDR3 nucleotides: TGTGCCTGGGGCGGGGGGTCGGATAGCAATCAGCCCCAGCATTTT. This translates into CAWGGGSDSNQPQHF.